The rows below give T cell receptor beta chains drawn from one sample of a study of OX40 agonist ivuxolimab in advanced cancers. Sequenced by immunoSEQ multiplex PCR; TCRdb stores in-frame clones only, minus some. The sample lists some 50,000 clones; almost 80% were seen once. The sequences come from CD4+ or CD8+ T cells sorted from blood, collected in a trial of the OX40 agonist ivuxolimab. Every receptor here comes from an adult with an advanced solid tumor such as melanoma, head and neck, liver or kidney cancer. Each CDR3 is given with its conserved first and last residue. Each record gives: V gene, clone size, J gene, D gene, CDR3 protein, CDR3 DNA. A D gene is named only where the DNA matches it firmly. Clone size appears in some rows only: once, few, many, or a class for an expanded clone.

V: TRBV7-6
size: .
J: TRBJ1-6
D: TRBD1
CDR3: CASSLAQGNSPLHF
DNA: TGTGCCAGCAGCTTAGCACAGGGGAATTCACCCCTCCACTTT

V: TRBV5-1
size: .
J: TRBJ1-1
D: .
CDR3: CASSLARNTEAFF
DNA: TGCGCCAGCAGCTTGGCCAGGAACACTGAAGCTTTCTTT

V: TRBV11-2
size: .
J: TRBJ1-2
D: .
CDR3: CASSLALSSYGYTF
DNA: TGTGCCAGCAGCCTGGCGTTAAGTAGTTATGGCTACACCTTC

V: TRBV6-5
size: .
J: TRBJ1-2
D: .
CDR3: CASSYVGNYGYTF
DNA: TGTGCCAGCAGTTACGTCGGCAACTATGGCTACACCTTC

V: TRBV28
size: .
J: TRBJ2-3
D: .
CDR3: CASRKRQRSTDTQYF
DNA: TGTGCCAGCAGGAAGAGACAGAGAAGCACAGATACGCAGTATTTT

V: TRBV25-1
size: few
J: TRBJ2-1
D: .
CDR3: CASSRPAGNEQFF
DNA: TGTGCCAGCAGTCGCCCGGCGGGCAATGAGCAGTTCTTC

V: TRBV5-5
size: .
J: TRBJ2-4
D: .
CDR3: CASSLIIAKNIQYF
DNA: TGTGCCAGCAGCTTGATTATAGCCAAAAACATTCAGTACTTC

V: TRBV2
size: .
J: TRBJ1-4
D: TRBD1
CDR3: CASYLDRNNEKLFF
DNA: TGTGCCAGCTACTTGGACAGGAATAATGAAAAACTGTTTTTT

V: TRBV27
size: once
J: TRBJ2-7
D: .
CDR3: CASSKGIPYEQYF
DNA: TGTGCCAGCAGTAAGGGGATCCCCTACGAGCAGTACTTC

V: TRBV6-5
size: .
J: TRBJ2-7
D: .
CDR3: CASSYSNDRFYEQYF
DNA: TGTGCCAGCAGTTACTCGAACGACAGATTCTACGAGCAGTACTTC

V: TRBV7-6
size: once
J: TRBJ2-1
D: .
CDR3: CASRISPGAGRDEQFF
DNA: TGTGCCAGCAGGATATCCCCCGGGGCGGGCCGGGATGAGCAGTTCTTC

V: TRBV30
size: .
J: TRBJ2-1
D: TRBD1
CDR3: CAWDFGGTGWLGEQFF
DNA: TGTGCCTGGGATTTTGGAGGGACAGGGTGGTTAGGAGAGCAGTTCTTC

V: TRBV6-5
size: .
J: TRBJ2-3
D: .
CDR3: CASRGRADTQYF
DNA: TGTGCCAGCAGGGGTCGGGCAGATACGCAGTATTTT

V: TRBV11-2
size: .
J: TRBJ2-7
D: .
CDR3: CASSLDMLMDEQYF
DNA: TGTGCCAGCAGCTTAGATATGTTAATGGACGAGCAGTACTTC

V: TRBV6-5
size: .
J: TRBJ2-7
D: TRBD2
CDR3: CASSLSGSGYEQYF
DNA: TGTGCCAGCAGCCTTAGCGGGAGCGGCTACGAGCAGTACTTC

V: TRBV4-2
size: once
J: TRBJ2-1
D: .
CDR3: CASSQDPQGTYNEQFF
DNA: TGTGCCAGCAGCCAAGACCCTCAGGGAACCTACAATGAGCAGTTCTTC

V: TRBV7-2
size: .
J: TRBJ2-2
D: TRBD1
CDR3: CASSSTGLNTGELFF
DNA: TGTGCCAGCAGCTCGACAGGGCTGAACACCGGGGAGCTGTTTTTT

V: TRBV27
size: once
J: TRBJ1-1
D: .
CDR3: CASSPRTALNTEAFF
DNA: TGTGCCAGCAGTCCCCGGACAGCCTTGAACACTGAAGCTTTCTTT

V: TRBV7-9
size: .
J: TRBJ2-3
D: TRBD2
CDR3: CASSPSGNTDTQYF
DNA: TGTGCCAGCAGCCCTAGCGGGAACACAGATACGCAGTATTTT

V: TRBV2
size: few
J: TRBJ2-1
D: .
CDR3: CASSAFQLGEQFF
DNA: TGTGCCAGCAGTGCTTTCCAACTGGGTGAGCAGTTCTTC

V: TRBV6-5
size: .
J: TRBJ2-1
D: TRBD2
CDR3: CASSSLSGLTYNEQFF
DNA: TGTGCCAGCAGTTCCCTTAGCGGGCTCACCTACAATGAGCAGTTCTTC

V: TRBV5-1
size: .
J: TRBJ2-1
D: TRBD2
CDR3: CASSLAGAGGYNEQFF
DNA: TGCGCCAGCAGCTTAGCGGGGGCGGGAGGGTACAATGAGCAGTTCTTC

V: TRBV29-1
size: .
J: TRBJ2-1
D: .
CDR3: CSGIGYNEQFF
DNA: TGCAGCGGCATAGGGTACAATGAGCAGTTCTTC